The present T cell receptor beta chain was sequenced within a study of blood T cells in healthy people across ages. A note on this clonotype: Its antigen remains unknown.

Whole-study findings and limits: Long-lived and aged donors differed, with more naive CD4+ cells and higher diversity in the long-lived.

Then a second PCR, running about 7 to 11 cycles, was carried out with a sample-barcoded 5' primer and a J-beta primer mix. TCRdb itself ran the 5' RACE reads through MiXCR, one entry per CDR3 protein. The sample contains approximately 490,000 distinct CDR3 sequences, about 25% of which appear only once. The same data also went into a second study, on T cells of mothers and their children. That study adds: All donors were healthy and Caucasian; they were a few mothers and their six children. According to the study, all extracted RNA entered cDNA synthesis at around 1.6 ug per 15 ul.

The sequence was obtained from a boy between 10 and 17 years old in good health. The specimen was blood.

The CDR3 spells CAGWAAKDEKLFF. The CDR3 DNA sequence: TGTGCCGGGTGGGCGGCCAAGGATGAAAAACTGTTTTTT. V usage is TRBV21-1 and J usage is TRBJ1-4; the table calls TRBD1, which could not be checked here. TRBV21-1 counts as a pseudogene. The CDR3 totals 13 residues.